The 4 T cell receptor beta chains presented below share a single source sample, sequenced in a study of control samples from healthy donors and cancer patients. Clones were sequenced by immunoSEQ multiplex PCR, and TCRdb holds only the in-frame ones, with some missing. The sample holds approximately 190,000 clones, around 93% seen once. Sequencing was done on a sample of blood. Every receptor here comes from a man younger than 40 in good health.

This chain links TRBV5-1 with TRBJ2-1, with a weak D call TRBD2 (6 bases). The CDR3 extends over 15 amino acids. V lost 0 bases and J lost 4, with 11 bases in between. Looked up from germline, CDR1 is SGHRS and CDR2 is YFSETQ. This CDR3 is CASSLAGGEYNEQFF. As DNA, the CDR3 is TGCGCCAGCAGCTTGGCGGGCGGGGAATACAATGAGCAGTTCTTC.

The chain couples TRBV7-9 to TRBJ2-7, with D perhaps TRBD2 (6 bases). The CDR3 is 15 residues long. Per the germline V gene, CDR1 is SEHNR and CDR2 is FQNEAQ (reference sequence). V was shortened by 1 base and J by 5 bases, with 15 bases between the two germline ends. CDR3 sequence: CASSLVGTGVDEQYF. CDR3 nucleotides: TGTGCCAGCAGCTTAGTGGGAACGGGGGTAGACGAGCAGTACTTC.

The chain carries TRBV7-9 and TRBJ2-7; possible D gene TRBD1, 6 bases. Trimming pared 5 bases from V and 3 bases from J, leaving 11 bases between. Germline assignment: CDR1 SEHNR and CDR2 FQNEAQ (reference sequence). The CDR3 runs 13 residues. Here the CDR3 DNA reads TGTGCCAGCAGCCCGGACAGTGTCTACGAGCAGTACTTC. As protein: CASSPDSVYEQYF.

The rearrangement uses TRBV10-2 and TRBJ2-7; 10 positions agree with TRBD2. With 5 bases clipped from V and 6 bases from J, the junction kept 10 bases outside the gene matches. Germline V gene lookup returns CDR1 WSHSY and CDR2 SAAADI. This CDR3 comprises 15 residues. The DNA of the CDR3 is TGCGCCAGCAGTCAAGCGGGGGGGCGGTCTTCCGAGCAGTACTTC. Residues: CASSQAGGRSSEQYF.